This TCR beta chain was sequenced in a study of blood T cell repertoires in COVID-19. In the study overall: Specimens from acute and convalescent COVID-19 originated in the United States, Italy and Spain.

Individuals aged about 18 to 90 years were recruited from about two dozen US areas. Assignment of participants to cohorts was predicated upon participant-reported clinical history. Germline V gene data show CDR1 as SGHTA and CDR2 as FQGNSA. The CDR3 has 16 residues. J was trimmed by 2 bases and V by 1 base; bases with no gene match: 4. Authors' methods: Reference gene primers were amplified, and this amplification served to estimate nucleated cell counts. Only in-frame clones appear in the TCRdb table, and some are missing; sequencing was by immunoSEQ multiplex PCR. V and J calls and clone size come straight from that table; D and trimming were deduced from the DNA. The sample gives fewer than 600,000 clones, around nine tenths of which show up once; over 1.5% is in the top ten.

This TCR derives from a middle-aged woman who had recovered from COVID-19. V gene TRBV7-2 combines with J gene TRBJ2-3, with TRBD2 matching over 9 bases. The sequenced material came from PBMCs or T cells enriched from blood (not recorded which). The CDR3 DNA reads TGTGCCAGCAGCTTAGGACTAGCGGAATCCACAGATACGCAGTATTTT. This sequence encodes CASSLGLAESTDTQYF.